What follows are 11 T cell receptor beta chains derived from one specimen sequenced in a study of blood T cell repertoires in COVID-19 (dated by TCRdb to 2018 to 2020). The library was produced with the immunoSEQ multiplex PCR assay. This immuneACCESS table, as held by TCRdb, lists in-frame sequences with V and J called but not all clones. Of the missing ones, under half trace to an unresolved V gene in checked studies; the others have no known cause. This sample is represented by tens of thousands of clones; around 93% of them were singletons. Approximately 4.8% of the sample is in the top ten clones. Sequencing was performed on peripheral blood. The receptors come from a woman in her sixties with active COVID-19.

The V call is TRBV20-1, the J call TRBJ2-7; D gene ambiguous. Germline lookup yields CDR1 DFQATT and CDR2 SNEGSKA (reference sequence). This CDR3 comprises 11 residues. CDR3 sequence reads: CREFPRGEQYF. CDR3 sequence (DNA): TGCAGAGAGTTCCCCCGCGGCGAGCAGTACTTC.

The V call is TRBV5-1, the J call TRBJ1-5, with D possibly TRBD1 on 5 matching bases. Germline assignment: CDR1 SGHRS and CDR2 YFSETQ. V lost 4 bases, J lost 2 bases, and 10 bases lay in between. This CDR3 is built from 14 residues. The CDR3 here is CASSPDTGNQPQHF. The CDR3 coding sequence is TGCGCCAGCAGCCCGGACACGGGCAATCAGCCCCAGCATTTT. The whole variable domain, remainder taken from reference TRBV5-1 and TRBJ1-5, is KAGVTQTPRYLIKTRGQQVTLSCSPISGHRSVSWYQQTPGQGLQFLFEYFSETQRNKGNFPGRFSGRQFSNSRSEMNVSTLELGDSALYLCASSPDTGNQPQHFGDGTRLSIL.

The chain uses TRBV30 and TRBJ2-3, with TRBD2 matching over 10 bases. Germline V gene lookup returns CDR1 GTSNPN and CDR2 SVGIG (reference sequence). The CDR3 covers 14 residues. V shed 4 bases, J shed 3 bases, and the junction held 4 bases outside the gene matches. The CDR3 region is CAWTSGRGTDTQYF. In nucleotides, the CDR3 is TGTGCCTGGACTAGCGGGAGAGGTACAGATACGCAGTATTTT.

The CDR3 is CASSLSRRGPFQPFSGANVLTF. In DNA, the CDR3 is TGTGCCAGCAGTTTATCCCGGAGGGGGCCCTTTCAACCTTTCTCTGGGGCCAACGTCCTGACTTTC. The chain employs TRBV27 and TRBJ2-6; a possible D gene is TRBD1 (7 bases). This CDR3 contains 22 residues. Germline loops: CDR1 MNHEY, CDR2 SMNVEV (reference sequence). The ends were cut back, 0 bases at V and 0 bases at J, with 24 bases in the middle.

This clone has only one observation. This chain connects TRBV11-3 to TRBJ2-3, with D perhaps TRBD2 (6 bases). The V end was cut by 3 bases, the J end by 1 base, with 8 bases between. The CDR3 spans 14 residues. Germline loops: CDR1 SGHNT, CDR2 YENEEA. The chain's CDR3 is CASSLGGGTDTQYF. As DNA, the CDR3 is TGTGCCAGCAGCTTGGGAGGCGGCACAGATACGCAGTATTTT.

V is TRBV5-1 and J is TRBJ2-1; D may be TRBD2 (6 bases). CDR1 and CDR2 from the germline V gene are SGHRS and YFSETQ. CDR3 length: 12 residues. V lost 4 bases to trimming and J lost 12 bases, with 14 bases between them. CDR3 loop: CASSPRLVLQFF. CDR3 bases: TGCGCCAGCAGCCCGAGACTAGTCTTGCAGTTCTTC. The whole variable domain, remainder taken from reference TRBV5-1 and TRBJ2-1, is KAGVTQTPRYLIKTRGQQVTLSCSPISGHRSVSWYQQTPGQGLQFLFEYFSETQRNKGNFPGRFSGRQFSNSRSEMNVSTLELGDSALYLCASSPRLVLQFFGPGTRLTVL.

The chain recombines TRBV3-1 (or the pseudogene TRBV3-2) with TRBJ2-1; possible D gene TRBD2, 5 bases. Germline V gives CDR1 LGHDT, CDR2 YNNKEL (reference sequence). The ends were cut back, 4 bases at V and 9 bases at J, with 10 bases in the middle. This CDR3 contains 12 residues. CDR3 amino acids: CASSLTSGEQFF. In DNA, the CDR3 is TGTGCCAGCAGCCTAACTAGTGGTGAGCAGTTCTTC.

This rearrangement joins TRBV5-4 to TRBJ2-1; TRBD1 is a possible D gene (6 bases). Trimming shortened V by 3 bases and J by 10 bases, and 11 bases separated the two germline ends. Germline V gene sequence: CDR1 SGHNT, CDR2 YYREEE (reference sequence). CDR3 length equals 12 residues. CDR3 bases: TGTGCCAGCAGCTCCACGGACAGAGAGCAGTTCTTC. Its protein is CASSSTDREQFF. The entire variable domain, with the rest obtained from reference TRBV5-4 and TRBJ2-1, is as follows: ETGVTQSPTHLIKTRGQQVTLRCSSQSGHNTVSWYQQALGQGPQFIFQYYREEENGRGNFPPRFSGLQFPNYSSELNVNALELDDSALYLCASSSTDREQFFGPGTRLTVL.

The CDR3 nucleotides read TGCGCCAGCAGCCCAGGACAGAACCAGTACTTC. Protein product: CASSPGQNQYF. The genes are TRBV5-1 and TRBJ2-5, with a tentative D call TRBD1 (6 bases). There are 11 residues in the CDR3. Germline assignment: CDR1 SGHRS and CDR2 YFSETQ. V gave up 4 bases and J gave up 10 bases, with 11 bases separating them. Full variable domain (missing parts from reference TRBV5-1 and TRBJ2-5): KAGVTQTPRYLIKTRGQQVTLSCSPISGHRSVSWYQQTPGQGLQFLFEYFSETQRNKGNFPGRFSGRQFSNSRSEMNVSTLELGDSALYLCASSPGQNQYFGPGTRLLVL.

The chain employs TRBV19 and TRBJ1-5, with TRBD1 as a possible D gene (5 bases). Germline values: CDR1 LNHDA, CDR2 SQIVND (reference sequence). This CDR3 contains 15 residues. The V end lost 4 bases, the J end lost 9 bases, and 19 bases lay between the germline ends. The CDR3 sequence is CASSRGGGAAAPQHF. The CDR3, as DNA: TGTGCCAGTAGTAGGGGGGGAGGGGCCGCCGCGCCCCAGCATTTT.

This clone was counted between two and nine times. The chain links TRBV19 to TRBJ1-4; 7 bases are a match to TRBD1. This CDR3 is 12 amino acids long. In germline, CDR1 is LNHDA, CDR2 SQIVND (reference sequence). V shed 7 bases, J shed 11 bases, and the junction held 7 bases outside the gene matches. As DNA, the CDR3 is TGTGCCAGTACCCCAACGACAGGGAAACTGTTTTTT. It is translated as CASTPTTGKLFF.